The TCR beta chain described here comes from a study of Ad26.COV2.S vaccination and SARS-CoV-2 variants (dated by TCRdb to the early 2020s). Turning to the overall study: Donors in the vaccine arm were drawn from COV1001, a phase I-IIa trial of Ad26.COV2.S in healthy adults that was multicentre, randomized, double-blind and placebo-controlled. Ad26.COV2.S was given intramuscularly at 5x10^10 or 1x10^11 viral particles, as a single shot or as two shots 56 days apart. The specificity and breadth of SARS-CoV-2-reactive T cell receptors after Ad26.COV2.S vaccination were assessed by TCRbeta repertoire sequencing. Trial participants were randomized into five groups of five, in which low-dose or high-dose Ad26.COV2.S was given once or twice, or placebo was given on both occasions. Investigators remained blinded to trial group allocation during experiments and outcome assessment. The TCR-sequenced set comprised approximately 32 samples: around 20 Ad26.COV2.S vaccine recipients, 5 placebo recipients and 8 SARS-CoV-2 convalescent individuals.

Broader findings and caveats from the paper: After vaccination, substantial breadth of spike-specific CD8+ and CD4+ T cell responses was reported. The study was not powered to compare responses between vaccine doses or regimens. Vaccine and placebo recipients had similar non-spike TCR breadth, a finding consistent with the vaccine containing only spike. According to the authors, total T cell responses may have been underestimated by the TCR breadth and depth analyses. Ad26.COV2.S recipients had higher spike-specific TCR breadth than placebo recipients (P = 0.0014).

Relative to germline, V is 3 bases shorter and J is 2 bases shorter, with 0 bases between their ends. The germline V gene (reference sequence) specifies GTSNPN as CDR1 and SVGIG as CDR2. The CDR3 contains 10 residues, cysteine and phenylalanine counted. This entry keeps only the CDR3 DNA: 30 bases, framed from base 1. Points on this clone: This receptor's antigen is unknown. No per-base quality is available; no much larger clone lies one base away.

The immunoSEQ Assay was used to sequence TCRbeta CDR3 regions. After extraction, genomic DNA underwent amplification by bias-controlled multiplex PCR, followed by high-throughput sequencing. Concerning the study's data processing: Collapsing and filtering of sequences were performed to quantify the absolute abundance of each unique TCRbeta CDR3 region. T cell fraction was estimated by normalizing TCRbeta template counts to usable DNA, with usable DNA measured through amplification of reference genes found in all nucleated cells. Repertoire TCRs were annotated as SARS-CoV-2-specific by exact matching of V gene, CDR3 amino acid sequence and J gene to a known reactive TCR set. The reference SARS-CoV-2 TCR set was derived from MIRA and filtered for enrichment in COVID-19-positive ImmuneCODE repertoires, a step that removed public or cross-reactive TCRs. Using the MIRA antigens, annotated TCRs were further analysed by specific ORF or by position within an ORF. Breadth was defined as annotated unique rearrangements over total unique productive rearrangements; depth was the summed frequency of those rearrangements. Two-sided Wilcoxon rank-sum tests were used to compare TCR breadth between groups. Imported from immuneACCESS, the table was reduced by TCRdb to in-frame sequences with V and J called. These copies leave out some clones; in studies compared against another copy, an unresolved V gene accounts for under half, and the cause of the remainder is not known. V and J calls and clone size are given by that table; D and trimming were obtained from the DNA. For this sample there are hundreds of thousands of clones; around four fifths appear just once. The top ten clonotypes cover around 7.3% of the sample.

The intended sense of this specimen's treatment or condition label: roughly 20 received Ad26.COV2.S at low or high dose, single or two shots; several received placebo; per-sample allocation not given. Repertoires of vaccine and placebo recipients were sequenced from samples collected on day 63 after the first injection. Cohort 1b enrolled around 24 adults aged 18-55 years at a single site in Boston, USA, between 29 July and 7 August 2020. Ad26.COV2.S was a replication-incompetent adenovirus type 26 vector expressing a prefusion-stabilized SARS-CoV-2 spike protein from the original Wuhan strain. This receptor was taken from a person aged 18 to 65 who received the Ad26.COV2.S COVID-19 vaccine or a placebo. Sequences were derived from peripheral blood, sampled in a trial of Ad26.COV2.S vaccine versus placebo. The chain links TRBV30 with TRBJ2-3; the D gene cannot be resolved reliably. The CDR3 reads CAWSTDTQYF. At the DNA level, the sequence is TGTGCCTGGAGCACAGATACGCAGTATTTT.